A selection of T cell receptor beta chains follows, all from one sample in a study of OX40 agonist ivuxolimab in advanced cancers. The table came from immunoSEQ multiplex PCR; TCRdb's copy has only in-frame clones and leaves some out. The sample includes roughly 66,000 clones, 75% to 85% of them seen just once. Sample: CD4+ or CD8+ T cells sorted from blood, taken in a trial of the OX40 agonist ivuxolimab. These receptors originate from an adult with an advanced solid tumor such as melanoma, head and neck, liver or kidney cancer. Both conserved end residues are part of each CDR3. Each record gives: D gene, clone size, V gene, J gene, CDR3 DNA, CDR3 protein. The D gene is left open where the match is weak. A row's size may be missing; if present it is once, few, many or a size class.

D: TRBD1
size: .
V: TRBV10-3
J: TRBJ2-7
DNA: TGTGCCATCTCCGGACAGGGGGCGCGTGAGCAGTACTTC
CDR3: CAISGQGAREQYF

D: .
size: once
V: TRBV18
J: TRBJ2-5
DNA: TGTGCCAGCTCAGCTGACACCGAGAGGGAGCAGTACTTC
CDR3: CASSADTEREQYF

D: .
size: .
V: TRBV9
J: TRBJ1-1
DNA: TGTGCCAGCAGCGGACGGACAAACACTGAAGCTTTCTTT
CDR3: CASSGRTNTEAFF

D: .
size: .
V: TRBV7-9
J: TRBJ1-4
DNA: TGTGCCAGCAGCTTAGCATCGGGTTTGGGCCGGGAAAAACTGTTTTTT
CDR3: CASSLASGLGREKLFF

D: .
size: .
V: TRBV18
J: TRBJ1-1
DNA: TGTGCCAGCTCTGACACCGAGGCTGAAGCTTTCTTT
CDR3: CASSDTEAEAFF

D: .
size: .
V: TRBV9
J: TRBJ2-3
DNA: TGTGCCAGCAGCGTAGCCACTCCTCGGGGACCCGAGGTGGATACGCAGTATTTT
CDR3: CASSVATPRGPEVDTQYF

D: .
size: once
V: TRBV19
J: TRBJ1-4
DNA: TGTGCCAGTAGTATGATCGGGGGGAATTCTGAAAAACTGTTTTTT
CDR3: CASSMIGGNSEKLFF

D: TRBD1
size: .
V: TRBV19
J: TRBJ1-5
DNA: TGTGCCAGTAGTCCTTGGGGCGGACAGGGCGATCAGCCCCAGCATTTT
CDR3: CASSPWGGQGDQPQHF

D: .
size: .
V: TRBV27
J: TRBJ1-1
DNA: TGTGCCAGCAGTTTGTCATCTCTCAGTACAGGGAACACTGAAGCTTTCTTT
CDR3: CASSLSSLSTGNTEAFF

D: .
size: .
V: TRBV11-2
J: TRBJ1-3
DNA: TGTGCCAGCAGCCCCGAAGGGCGAGCTTCGAGGACCATATATTTT
CDR3: CASSPEGRASRTIYF

D: .
size: .
V: TRBV7-9
J: TRBJ2-2
DNA: TGTGCCAGCACAGCAGCGGCCAGGGGCGGGGAGCTGTTTTTT
CDR3: CASTAAARGGELFF

D: .
size: .
V: TRBV19
J: TRBJ1-5
DNA: TGTGCCAGTAGTACCGATACCCAGCCCCAGCATTTT
CDR3: CASSTDTQPQHF

D: TRBD2
size: .
V: TRBV5-6
J: TRBJ2-7
DNA: TGTGCCAGCAGCTTATCCGGACTAGCGGGAGCCGAGCAGTACTTC
CDR3: CASSLSGLAGAEQYF

D: .
size: .
V: TRBV7-2
J: TRBJ1-4
DNA: TGTGCCAGCAGCTTACCCGGAGTAAATGAAAAACTGTTTTTT
CDR3: CASSLPGVNEKLFF

D: .
size: .
V: TRBV6-5
J: TRBJ2-1
DNA: TGTGCCAGCAGTTACTCGAATGGGTTCGAGCAGTTCTTC
CDR3: CASSYSNGFEQFF

D: TRBD1
size: .
V: TRBV4-1
J: TRBJ2-7
DNA: TGCGCCAGCAGCCAAGATCAGGGGGTAACCGAGCAGTACTTC
CDR3: CASSQDQGVTEQYF

D: TRBD1
size: .
V: TRBV2
J: TRBJ2-7
DNA: TGTGCCAGCAGTGAACTCCCGGGACAGGTCTACGAGCAGTACTTC
CDR3: CASSELPGQVYEQYF

D: .
size: .
V: TRBV18
J: TRBJ2-7
DNA: TGTGCCAGCTCACCAAGTGGTGTATCCACCTACGAGCAGTACTTC
CDR3: CASSPSGVSTYEQYF

D: .
size: once
V: TRBV18
J: TRBJ2-5
DNA: TGTGCCAGCTCACTCAAACAGGGTTTGGAGACCCAGTACTTC
CDR3: CASSLKQGLETQYF

D: .
size: .
V: TRBV18
J: TRBJ1-2
DNA: TGTGCCAGCTCACCACGAGAGGGGAACTATGGCTACACCTTC
CDR3: CASSPREGNYGYTF

D: .
size: .
V: TRBV30
J: TRBJ1-5
DNA: TGTGCCTGGAGTGGTGGGCTCGACCAGCCCCAGCATTTT
CDR3: CAWSGGLDQPQHF

D: .
size: few
V: TRBV2
J: TRBJ1-2
DNA: TGTGCCAGCTGGGGGAGAGGGAACTATGGCTACACCTTC
CDR3: CASWGRGNYGYTF

D: .
size: .
V: TRBV6-5
J: TRBJ2-3
DNA: TGTGCCAGCAGTTACTCTGATACGCAGTATTTT
CDR3: CASSYSDTQYF

D: .
size: .
V: TRBV9
J: TRBJ2-2
DNA: TGTGCCAGCAGCGTCGCCCGGACTGGGGAGCTGTTTTTT
CDR3: CASSVARTGELFF

D: .
size: .
V: TRBV6-5
J: TRBJ2-3
DNA: TGTGCCAGCAGTTACAAGGGAGCCCCTAGCACAGATACGCAGTATTTT
CDR3: CASSYKGAPSTDTQYF

D: .
size: .
V: TRBV20-1
J: TRBJ2-7
DNA: TGCAGTGCTATGGTGGCCTACGAGCAGTACTTC
CDR3: CSAMVAYEQYF

D: TRBD2
size: .
V: TRBV5-4
J: TRBJ2-1
DNA: TGTGCCAGCAGCTTGGTTGTGACTAGCTTCCCTCTGGCCTACAATGAGCAGTTCTTC
CDR3: CASSLVVTSFPLAYNEQFF

D: TRBD1
size: .
V: TRBV7-2
J: TRBJ1-4
DNA: TGTGCCAGCAGCTTATCCTCCTCGACAGGGAAAGGTGAAAAACTGTTTTTT
CDR3: CASSLSSSTGKGEKLFF

D: .
size: .
V: TRBV10-2
J: TRBJ2-1
DNA: TGCGCCAGCTCTGGGGGCGACGAGCAGTTCTTC
CDR3: CASSGGDEQFF

D: TRBD2
size: .
V: TRBV5-1
J: TRBJ2-1
DNA: TGCGCCAGCGCCCGGACTAGCGGGGGCAGCTCCTACAATGAGCAGTTCTTC
CDR3: CASARTSGGSSYNEQFF

D: TRBD1
size: once
V: TRBV10-3
J: TRBJ2-7
DNA: TGTGCCATCAGTGAGTCTCAGGGGGCGAAAGGCTACGAGCAGTACTTC
CDR3: CAISESQGAKGYEQYF

D: .
size: .
V: TRBV19
J: TRBJ1-5
DNA: TGTGCCAGTAGTATGATGGGGGATCAGCCCCAGCATTTT
CDR3: CASSMMGDQPQHF

D: .
size: .
V: TRBV21-1
J: TRBJ2-1
DNA: TGTGCCAGCAGCACCCCCCCCGGCGGCAGGGCTGTATACAATGAGCAGTTCTTC
CDR3: CASSTPPGGRAVYNEQFF

D: .
size: .
V: TRBV7-9
J: TRBJ1-5
DNA: TGTGCCAGCAGCAAGGGAGTTAATCAGCCCCAGCATTTT
CDR3: CASSKGVNQPQHF

D: .
size: .
V: TRBV9
J: TRBJ2-7
DNA: TGTGCCAGCAGCTCGGGACGCCGACCCCCCTACGAGCAGTACTTC
CDR3: CASSSGRRPPYEQYF

D: TRBD1
size: .
V: TRBV19
J: TRBJ2-1
DNA: TGTGCCAGTAGGCGACAGGGCCTAAACAATGAGCAGTTCTTC
CDR3: CASRRQGLNNEQFF

D: .
size: .
V: TRBV5-1
J: TRBJ1-3
DNA: TGCGCCAGCAGCCCACGGGTGGCGGATCACTCAGGAAACACCATATATTTT
CDR3: CASSPRVADHSGNTIYF

D: .
size: .
V: TRBV7-9
J: TRBJ2-7
DNA: TGTGCCAGCAGCACCCCGGGGCTCCCGGCCTACGAGCAGTACTTC
CDR3: CASSTPGLPAYEQYF

D: .
size: once
V: TRBV5-1
J: TRBJ2-7
DNA: TGCGCCAGCAGCTTGGACCCTGCTCCGCCCTACGAGCAGTACTTC
CDR3: CASSLDPAPPYEQYF

D: .
size: .
V: TRBV12-5
J: TRBJ1-1
DNA: TGTGCTAGTGGTTTGGTCGGATCGGGGCCCACTGAAGCTTTCTTT
CDR3: CASGLVGSGPTEAFF

D: TRBD1
size: .
V: TRBV6-1
J: TRBJ2-5
DNA: TGTGCCAGCAGTCCTGGGACAGGGATGGAGACCCAGTACTTC
CDR3: CASSPGTGMETQYF

D: .
size: .
V: TRBV7-2
J: TRBJ1-2
DNA: TGTGCCAGCAGCCCTCAGGTAGGGGGCTATGGCTACACCTTC
CDR3: CASSPQVGGYGYTF

D: TRBD1
size: few
V: TRBV7-8
J: TRBJ1-2
DNA: TGTGCCAGCAGCCCCCGACAGGGGGCGAGGGGCTACACCTTC
CDR3: CASSPRQGARGYTF

D: .
size: medium-sized
V: TRBV14
J: TRBJ1-2
DNA: TGTGCCAGCAGCCAAATAACCCCACGGGCCAACTATGGCTACACCTTC
CDR3: CASSQITPRANYGYTF

D: .
size: .
V: TRBV19
J: TRBJ2-1
DNA: TGTGCCAGTAGTGGCTCAGCCATAAATGAGCAGTTCTTC
CDR3: CASSGSAINEQFF

D: .
size: .
V: TRBV6-6
J: TRBJ2-1
DNA: TGTGCCGGCCGTAGGGAGCCCTACAATGAGCAGTTCTTC
CDR3: CAGRREPYNEQFF